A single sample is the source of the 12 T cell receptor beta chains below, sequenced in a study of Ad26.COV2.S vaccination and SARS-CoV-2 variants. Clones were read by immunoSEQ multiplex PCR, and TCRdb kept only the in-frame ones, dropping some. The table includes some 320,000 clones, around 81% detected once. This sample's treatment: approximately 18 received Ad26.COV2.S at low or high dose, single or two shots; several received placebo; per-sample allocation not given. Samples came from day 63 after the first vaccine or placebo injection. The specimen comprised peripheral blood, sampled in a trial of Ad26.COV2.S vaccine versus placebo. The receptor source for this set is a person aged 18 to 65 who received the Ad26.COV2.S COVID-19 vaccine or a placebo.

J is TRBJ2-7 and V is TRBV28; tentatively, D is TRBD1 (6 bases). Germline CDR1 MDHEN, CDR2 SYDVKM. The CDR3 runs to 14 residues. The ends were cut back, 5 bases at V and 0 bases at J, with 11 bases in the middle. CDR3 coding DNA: TGTGCCAGCAGTCCAGCAGGGGACTCCTACGAGCAGTACTTC. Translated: CASSPAGDSYEQYF.

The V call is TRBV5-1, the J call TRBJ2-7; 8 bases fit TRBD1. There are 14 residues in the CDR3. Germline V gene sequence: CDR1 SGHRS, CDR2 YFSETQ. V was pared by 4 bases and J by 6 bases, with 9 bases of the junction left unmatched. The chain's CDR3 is CASSPDRGRGEQYF. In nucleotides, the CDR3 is TGCGCCAGCAGCCCAGACAGGGGACGGGGCGAGCAGTACTTC.

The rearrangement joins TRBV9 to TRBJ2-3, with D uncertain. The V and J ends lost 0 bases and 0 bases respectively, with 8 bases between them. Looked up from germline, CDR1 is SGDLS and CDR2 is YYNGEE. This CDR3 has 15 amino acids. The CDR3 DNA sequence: TGTGCCAGCAGCGTAGCGGCTTCTAGCACAGATACGCAGTATTTT. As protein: CASSVAASSTDTQYF.

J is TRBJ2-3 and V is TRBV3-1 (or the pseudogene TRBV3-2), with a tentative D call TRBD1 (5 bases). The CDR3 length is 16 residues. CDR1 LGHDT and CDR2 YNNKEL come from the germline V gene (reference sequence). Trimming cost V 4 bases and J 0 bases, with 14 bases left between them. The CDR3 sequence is CASSPARALSTDTQYF. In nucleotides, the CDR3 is TGTGCCAGCAGCCCCGCCAGGGCCCTAAGCACAGATACGCAGTATTTT.

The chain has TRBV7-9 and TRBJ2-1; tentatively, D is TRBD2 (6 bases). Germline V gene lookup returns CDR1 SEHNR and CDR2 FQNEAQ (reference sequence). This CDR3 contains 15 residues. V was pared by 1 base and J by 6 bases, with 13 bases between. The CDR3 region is CASSLGPTSINEQFF. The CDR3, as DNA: TGTGCCAGCAGCTTAGGTCCCACTAGCATCAATGAGCAGTTCTTC.

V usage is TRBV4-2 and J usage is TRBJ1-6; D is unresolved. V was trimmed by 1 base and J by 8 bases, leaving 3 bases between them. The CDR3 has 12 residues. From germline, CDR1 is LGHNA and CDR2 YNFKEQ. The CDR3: CASSQGYSPLHF. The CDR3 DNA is TGTGCCAGCAGCCAAGGCTATTCACCCCTCCACTTT.

DNA for the CDR3: TGTGCCAGCTCGAGGACAGGGCGGACTGAAGCTTTCTTT. Amino acid sequence: CASSRTGRTEAFF. The V and J genes are TRBV19 and TRBJ1-1, with 8 bases lining up with TRBD1. The ends lost 9 bases at V and 5 bases at J; junction bases unmatched: 8. CDR1 LNHDA and CDR2 SQIVND come from the germline V gene (reference sequence). The CDR3 has 13 amino acids.

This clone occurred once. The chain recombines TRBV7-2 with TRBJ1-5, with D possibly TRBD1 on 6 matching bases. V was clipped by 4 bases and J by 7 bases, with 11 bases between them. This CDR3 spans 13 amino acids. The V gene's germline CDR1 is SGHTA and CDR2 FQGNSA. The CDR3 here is CASSSQGSQPQHF. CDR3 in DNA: TGTGCCAGCAGCTCACAGGGCTCCCAGCCCCAGCATTTT.

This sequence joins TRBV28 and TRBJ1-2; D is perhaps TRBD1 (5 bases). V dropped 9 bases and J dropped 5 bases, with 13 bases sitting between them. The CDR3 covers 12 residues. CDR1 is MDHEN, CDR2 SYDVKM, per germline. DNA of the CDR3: TGTGCCAGTTTTCGGGGGGAATATGGCTACACCTTC. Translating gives CASFRGEYGYTF.

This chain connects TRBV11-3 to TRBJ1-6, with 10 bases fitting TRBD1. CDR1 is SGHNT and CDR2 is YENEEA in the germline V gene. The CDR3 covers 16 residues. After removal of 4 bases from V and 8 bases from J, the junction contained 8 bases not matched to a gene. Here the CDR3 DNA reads TGTGCCAGCAGCTCCACAAGACAGGGGGCGTATTCACCCCTCCACTTT. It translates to CASSSTRQGAYSPLHF.

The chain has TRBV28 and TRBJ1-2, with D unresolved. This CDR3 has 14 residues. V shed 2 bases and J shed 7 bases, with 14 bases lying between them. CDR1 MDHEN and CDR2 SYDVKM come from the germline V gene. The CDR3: CASSLDGFSGGYTF. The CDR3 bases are TGTGCCAGCAGTTTAGACGGGTTTTCGGGTGGCTACACCTTC.

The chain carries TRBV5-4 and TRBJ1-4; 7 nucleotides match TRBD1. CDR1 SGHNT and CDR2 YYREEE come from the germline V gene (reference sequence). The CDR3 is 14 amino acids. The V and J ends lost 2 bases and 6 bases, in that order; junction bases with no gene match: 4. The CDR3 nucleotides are TGTGCCAGCAGCTTCAGGGGGTTGGATGAAAAACTGTTTTTT. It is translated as CASSFRGLDEKLFF.